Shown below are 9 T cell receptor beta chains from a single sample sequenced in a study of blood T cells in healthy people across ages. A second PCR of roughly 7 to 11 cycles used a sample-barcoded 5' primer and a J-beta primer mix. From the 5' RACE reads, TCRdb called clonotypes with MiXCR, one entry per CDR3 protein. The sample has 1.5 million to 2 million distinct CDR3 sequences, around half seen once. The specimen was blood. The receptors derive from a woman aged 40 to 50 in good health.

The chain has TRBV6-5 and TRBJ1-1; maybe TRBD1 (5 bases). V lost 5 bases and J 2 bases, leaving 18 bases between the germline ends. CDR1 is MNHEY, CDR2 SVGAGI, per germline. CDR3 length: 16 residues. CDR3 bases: TGTGCCAGCAGTCCACTCACCGGGACCTATAACACTGAAGCTTTCTTT. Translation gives CASSPLTGTYNTEAFF.

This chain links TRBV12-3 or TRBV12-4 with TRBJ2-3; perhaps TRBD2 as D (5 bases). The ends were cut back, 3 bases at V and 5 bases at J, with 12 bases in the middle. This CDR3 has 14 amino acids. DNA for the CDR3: TGTGCCAGCAGTTTGAGGGTTTGGGGAGATACGCAGTATTTT. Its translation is CASSLRVWGDTQYF.

In DNA, the CDR3 is TGTGCCAGCAGCTTAAGAACTGCCGGAAACACCATATATTTT. Its protein is CASSLRTAGNTIYF. The chain recombines TRBV13 with TRBJ1-3; D remains ambiguous. Germline assignment: CDR1 PRHDT and CDR2 FYEKMQ (reference sequence). V was shortened by 2 bases and J by 4 bases, with 9 bases between the two germline ends. CDR3 length equals 14 residues.

CDR3 region: CASSSVPTTPFYEQYF. For the CDR3, the DNA is TGTGCCAGCAGCTCAGTCCCCACAACCCCATTCTACGAGCAGTACTTC. This sequence joins TRBV7-2 and TRBJ2-7, with D hard to call. The CDR3 has 16 residues. The V and J ends lost 4 bases and 3 bases respectively, with 19 bases between them. The germline V gene encodes CDR1 SGHTA and CDR2 FQGNSA. The entire variable domain, with the rest obtained from reference TRBV7-2 and TRBJ2-7, is as follows: GAGVSQSPSNKVTEKGKDVELRCDPISGHTALYWYRQSLGQGLEFLIYFQGNSAPDKSGLPSDRFSAERTGGSVSTLTIQRTQQEDSAVYLCASSSVPTTPFYEQYFGPGTRLTVT.

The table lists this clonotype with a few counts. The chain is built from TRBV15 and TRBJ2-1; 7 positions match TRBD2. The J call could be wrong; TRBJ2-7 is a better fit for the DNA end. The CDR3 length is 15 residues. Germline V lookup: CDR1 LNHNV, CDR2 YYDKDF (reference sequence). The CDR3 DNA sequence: TGTGCCACCAGCCGGCTAGCGGCATCCTACAATGAGCAGTACTTC. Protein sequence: CATSRLAASYNEQYF.

The CDR3 loop is CASSPGQRSLNTEAFF. The CDR3 DNA follows: TGTGCCAGCAGTCCGGGACAGAGATCTTTGAACACTGAAGCTTTCTTT. This chain links TRBV2 with TRBJ1-1, with TRBD1 matching over 7 bases. J was trimmed by 0 bases and V by 5 bases; bases with no gene match: 9. Germline CDR1 and CDR2: SNHLY and FYNNEI. The CDR3 is 16 residues long.

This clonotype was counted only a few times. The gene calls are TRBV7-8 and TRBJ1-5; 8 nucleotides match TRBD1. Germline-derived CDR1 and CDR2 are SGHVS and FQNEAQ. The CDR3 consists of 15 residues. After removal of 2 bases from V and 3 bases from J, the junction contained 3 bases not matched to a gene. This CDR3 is CASSLRTGHNQPQHF. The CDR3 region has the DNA TGTGCCAGCAGCTTAAGGACAGGGCACAATCAGCCCCAGCATTTT.

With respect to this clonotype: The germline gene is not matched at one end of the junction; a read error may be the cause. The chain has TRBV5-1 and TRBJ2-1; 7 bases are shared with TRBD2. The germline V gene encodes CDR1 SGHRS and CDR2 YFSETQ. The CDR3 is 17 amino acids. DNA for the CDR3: TGCGCTAGCAGCTTGGAGGGGAGGGGAGGTCGTAGCGATGAGCAGTTCTTC. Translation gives CASSLEGRGGRSDEQFF.

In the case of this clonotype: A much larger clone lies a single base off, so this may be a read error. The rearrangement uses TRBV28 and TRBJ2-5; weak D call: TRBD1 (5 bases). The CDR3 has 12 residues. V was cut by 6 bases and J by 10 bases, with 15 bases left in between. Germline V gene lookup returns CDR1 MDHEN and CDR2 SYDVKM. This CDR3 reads CASSLTRQGQYF. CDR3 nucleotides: TGTGCCAGCAGCCTAACACGCCAGGGCCAGTACTTC.